These T cell receptor beta chains were read from a single sample in a study of T cells in Graves' hyperthyroidism and ophthalmopathy. TCRdb re-analysed the multiplex PCR reads in MiXCR, keeping a single row per CDR3 protein. The top ten clones hold about 50% of a sample with 340,000 or so distinct CDR3 sequences, over 20% of them seen once. The specimen was blood. All receptors derive from a woman in her fifties or sixties with Graves' hyperthyroidism. Each CDR3 is given with its conserved first and last residue. The order of the fields is J gene, V gene, D gene, clone size, CDR3 protein, CDR3 DNA. A D gene is named only where the DNA matches it firmly. Part of the rows lack a size; the others show once, few, many or a class for expanded clones.

TRBJ2-1 | TRBV11-2 | TRBD2 | many | CASSLSSLAGSQDGNEQFF | TGTGCCAGCAGCTTATCGTCGCTAGCGGGATCGCAAGACGGCAATGAGCAGTTCTTC
TRBJ1-2 | TRBV5-1 | NA | few | CASSFRDKSYGYTF | TGCGCCAGCAGCTTCCGGGACAAATCCTATGGCTACACCTTC
TRBJ2-1 | TRBV7-3 | NA | few | CASSLGGIEQFF | TGTGCCAGCAGCTTAGGGGGTATTGAGCAGTTCTTC
TRBJ1-5 | TRBV20-1 | TRBD1 | few | CSARSIQGADQPQHF | TGCAGTGCTAGATCGATACAGGGGGCCGACCAGCCCCAGCATTTT
TRBJ1-4 | TRBV4-1 | NA | NA | CASSGWGDGVGEKLFF | TGCGCCAGCAGCGGATGGGGGGATGGTGTCGGGGAAAAACTGTTTTTT
TRBJ1-1 | TRBV18 | TRBD1 | many | CASSRTGSMNTEAFF | TGTGCCAGCTCTAGGACAGGATCAATGAACACTGAAGCTTTCTTT
TRBJ1-6 | TRBV5-1 | TRBD1 | many | CASSGETGEKSPLHF | TGCGCCAGCAGCGGAGAGACAGGGGAAAAGTCACCCCTCCACTTT
TRBJ1-3 | TRBV5-1 | NA | many | CASSRRDSGNTIYF | TGCGCCAGCAGCAGGAGGGACTCTGGAAACACCATATATTTT
TRBJ1-5 | TRBV5-6 | NA | few | CASSFWGPGGNQPQHF | TGTGCCAGCAGCTTTTGGGGGCCCGGGGGCAATCAGCCCCAGCATTTT
TRBJ1-2 | TRBV20-1 | NA | many | CSARYAGAIVYGYTF | TGCAGTGCTAGATACGCCGGCGCTATTGTCTATGGCTACACCTTC
TRBJ1-6 | TRBV5-1 | TRBD1 | NA | CASSLQGVNSPLHF | TGCGCCAGCAGCTTACAGGGGGTTAATTCACCCCTCCACTTT
TRBJ2-1 | TRBV7-3 | TRBD1 | many | CASSRGQGDNEQFF | TGTGCCAGCAGCCGTGGACAGGGAGACAATGAGCAGTTCTTC
TRBJ2-1 | TRBV6-1 | TRBD2 | many | CASSPLAGAGGNEQFF | TGTGCCAGCAGTCCATTAGCGGGAGCTGGGGGTAATGAGCAGTTCTTC
TRBJ2-6 | TRBV29-1 | TRBD2 | NA | CSALGGRTSGANVLTF | TGCAGCGCACTCGGCGGGAGGACCTCTGGGGCCAACGTCCTGACTTTC
TRBJ1-5 | TRBV6-2/TRBV6-3 | NA | many | CASSYIGGNQPQHF | TGTGCCAGCAGTTACATCGGGGGCAATCAGCCCCAGCATTTT
TRBJ1-2 | TRBV12-3/TRBV12-4 | TRBD1 | NA | CASTPGQGANYGYTF | TGTGCCAGCACGCCCGGACAGGGGGCGAACTATGGCTACACCTTC
TRBJ1-3 | TRBV6-1 | NA | NA | CASRDPESGNTIYF | TGTGCCAGCAGGGATCCAGAATCTGGAAACACCATATATTTT
TRBJ1-1 | TRBV5-1 | NA | many | CASSLERGTEAFF | TGCGCCAGCAGCTTGGAACGAGGGACTGAAGCTTTCTTT
TRBJ2-7 | TRBV6-1 | TRBD2 | many | CASTSGRAYEQYF | TGTGCCAGTACTAGCGGGAGGGCCTACGAGCAGTACTTC
TRBJ2-6 | TRBV28 | NA | NA | CASFPGGMITGANVLTF | TGTGCCAGCTTCCCAGGAGGGATGATTACTGGGGCCAACGTCCTGACTTTC
TRBJ1-5 | TRBV28 | NA | many | CASSGSLNQPQHF | TGTGCCAGCAGTGGTAGCCTGAATCAGCCCCAGCATTTT
TRBJ2-3 | TRBV7-9 | NA | NA | CASSLVDDTQYF | TGTGCCAGCAGCTTAGTCGATGATACGCAGTATTTT
TRBJ1-1 | TRBV11-2 | NA | many | CASSSSRGRVTEAFF | TGTGCCAGCAGCTCATCACGTGGGCGGGTTACTGAAGCTTTCTTT
TRBJ1-1 | TRBV28 | NA | many | CASSSSSSGNTEAFF | TGTGCCAGCAGTTCCTCTTCGTCAGGGAACACTGAAGCTTTCTTT
TRBJ1-3 | TRBV7-9 | TRBD1 | few | CASSLGTVLAGNTIYF | TGTGCCAGCAGCCTCGGGACAGTCTTAGCCGGAAACACCATATATTTT
TRBJ2-3 | TRBV6-1 | NA | many | CASSRGAGPGTDTQYF | TGTGCCAGCAGTCGGGGCGCGGGGCCTGGCACAGATACGCAGTATTTT
TRBJ1-5 | TRBV19 | NA | NA | CASSQNNQPQHF | TGTGCCAGTAGTCAGAACAATCAGCCCCAGCATTTT
TRBJ2-7 | TRBV12-3/TRBV12-4 | TRBD1 | many | CASRAPGQVLREQYF | TGTGCCAGCCGGGCACCGGGACAGGTCCTAAGGGAGCAGTACTTC
TRBJ2-3 | TRBV11-3 | NA | many | CASSFPWTGTDTQYF | TGTGCCAGCAGCTTTCCCTGGACAGGCACAGATACGCAGTATTTT
TRBJ2-1 | TRBV7-2 | NA | few | CASSLGGTPREQFF | TGTGCCAGCAGCTTAGGAGGGACCCCGAGGGAGCAGTTCTTC
TRBJ2-7 | TRBV20-1 | TRBD2 | NA | CSASVTSGRSYEQHF | TGCAGTGCTAGCGTCACTAGCGGGAGATCCTACGAGCAGCACTTC
TRBJ1-2 | TRBV20-1 | NA | many | CSASPMIRLDPYGYTF | TGCAGTGCTAGTCCCATGATCAGACTGGACCCCTATGGCTACACCTTC
TRBJ2-5 | TRBV20-1 | NA | many | CSLQQRQETQYF | TGCAGTCTGCAGCAGAGACAAGAGACCCAGTACTTC
TRBJ2-7 | TRBV28 | NA | many | CASSLLDSFYEQYF | TGTGCCAGCAGTTTATTGGACAGTTTCTACGAGCAGTACTTC
TRBJ2-7 | TRBV30 | TRBD1 | many | CALRTGIEQYF | TGTGCCTTGAGGACAGGGATCGAGCAGTACTTC
TRBJ2-7 | TRBV19 | NA | NA | CASNPGESSYEQYF | TGTGCCAGTAACCCGGGGGAAAGCTCCTACGAGCAGTACTTC
TRBJ2-7 | TRBV6-2/TRBV6-3 | TRBD1 | NA | CASSYVRTGGYEQYF | TGTGCCAGCAGTTACGTACGGACAGGGGGCTACGAGCAGTACTTC
TRBJ2-1 | TRBV20-1 | TRBD2 | few | CSARELAGHSYNEQFF | TGCAGTGCTAGGGAACTAGCGGGCCACTCCTACAATGAGCAGTTCTTC
TRBJ1-1 | TRBV10-3 | NA | NA | CAISEFGGRTEAFF | TGTGCCATCAGTGAGTTCGGGGGGCGAACTGAAGCTTTCTTT
TRBJ1-1 | TRBV3-1 | NA | many | CASSGSVLMNTEAFF | TGTGCCAGCAGCGGTTCGGTGCTCATGAACACTGAAGCTTTCTTT